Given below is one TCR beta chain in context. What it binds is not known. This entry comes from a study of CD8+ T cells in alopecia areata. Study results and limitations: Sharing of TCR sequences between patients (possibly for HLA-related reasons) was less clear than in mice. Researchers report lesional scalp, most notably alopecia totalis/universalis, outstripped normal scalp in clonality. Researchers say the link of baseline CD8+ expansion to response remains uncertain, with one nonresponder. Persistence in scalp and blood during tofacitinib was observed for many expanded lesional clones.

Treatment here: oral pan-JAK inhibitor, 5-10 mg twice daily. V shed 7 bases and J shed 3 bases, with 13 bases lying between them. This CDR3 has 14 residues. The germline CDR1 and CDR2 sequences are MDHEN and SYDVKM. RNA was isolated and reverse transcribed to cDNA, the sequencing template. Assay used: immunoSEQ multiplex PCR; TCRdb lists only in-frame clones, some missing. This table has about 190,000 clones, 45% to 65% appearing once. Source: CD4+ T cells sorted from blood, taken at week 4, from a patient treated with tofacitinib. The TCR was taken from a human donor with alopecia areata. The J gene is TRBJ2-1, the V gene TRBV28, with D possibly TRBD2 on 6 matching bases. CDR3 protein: CASTPPGVYNEQFF. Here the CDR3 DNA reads TGTGCCAGCACCCCGCCGGGGGTCTACAATGAGCAGTTCTTC.